This T cell receptor (beta chain) is drawn from a study of memory CD4+ T cells and cytomegalovirus serostatus. For the study at large: Of the healthy Belgian adults, 9 were CMV seropositive and 20 to 30 seronegative.

The sort gate was single viable CD3+CD4+CD8-CD45RO+ cells for memory CD4+ T cells. On this clone: Its antigen remains unidentified.

Authors' processing steps: After removing out-of-frame reads, 2 million to 2.5 million distinct TCRbeta sequences remained. Using immunoSEQ multiplex PCR, the repertoire was profiled, and TCRdb retains in-frame clones only, with some absent. The D gene and trimming were derived from the DNA, and the V and J assignments and clone size from that table. The sample has about 61,000 clones, 75% to 85% seen once. Between the trimmed V and J ends, which lost 2 bases and 13 bases, there was a span of 14 bases. The CDR3 runs to 13 residues. Per the germline V gene, CDR1 is MGHRA and CDR2 is YSYEKL. Broader study findings: The CMV-associated TCR signature appears largely within the CD4+ memory repertoire.

Specimen: memory CD4+ T cells from blood. This chain joins TRBV4-1 and TRBJ1-4; TRBD1 might be the D (5 bases). The sequence was collected from an adult in good health and CMV-seronegative. The CDR3 sequence: CASSQLQRGTLFF. The CDR3 DNA follows: TGCGCCAGCAGCCAACTCCAGAGAGGGACACTGTTTTTT.